The sample holds one count of the clone carrying this TCR beta chain. Germline V gene sequence: CDR1 SQVTM, CDR2 ANQGSEA. The CDR3 loop spans 14 amino acids. Trimming took 7 bases from V and 0 from J, leaving 13 bases between them. The method was immunoSEQ multiplex PCR; TCRdb's version includes in-frame clones alone and lacks a portion of them. Among approximately 100,000 clones listed, around 94% were seen once. The data are from a study of blood T cell repertoires in COVID-19. Study overall: The cDNA or gDNA used as material had been derived from T cells, B-cell-depleted T cells, or PBMCs.

V usage is TRBV29-1 and J usage is TRBJ1-3, with D unclear. The sample taken for sequencing was peripheral blood. This receptor was obtained from a man aged 50-59 years with active COVID-19. CDR3 region: CSATVVSSGNTIYF. The CDR3 DNA reads TGCAGCGCCACCGTGGTGAGCTCTGGAAACACCATATATTTT.